This T cell receptor beta chain came from a study of CD8+ T cells in alopecia areata. The V and J ends lost 6 bases and 4 bases respectively, with 15 bases between them. The CDR3 length is 14 residues. Looked up from germline, CDR1 is MNHEY and CDR2 is SVGAGI. Documented treatment: oral pan-JAK inhibitor, 5-10 mg twice daily. Alopecia areata patients provided lesional scalp punch biopsies and peripheral blood, both collected for the study. This clone has only one observation. What it binds is unknown. Study-wide results and limits: Scalp clonality and expanded CD8+ clones among the top 100 were significantly decreased by tofacitinib.

The sequencing template was cDNA reverse transcribed from extracted RNA. This table comes from immunoSEQ multiplex PCR, and its TCRdb copy is limited to in-frame clones, with some not included. Among some 240,000 clones listed, more than 45% were seen once. The sequenced sample was CD4+ T cells sorted from blood, obtained at week 4, from a patient treated with tofacitinib. This chain joins TRBV6-5 and TRBJ1-2; D gene unclear. This TCR was recovered from a human donor with alopecia areata. This CDR3 reads CASRDEAEVYGYTF. CDR3 bases: TGTGCCAGCAGGGACGAGGCGGAGGTCTATGGCTACACCTTC.